The present T cell receptor beta chain was sequenced within a study of cytomegalovirus exposure and HLA in healthy donors. Overall study: The early release's HLA-typed donors yielded 80 million to 95 million unique TCRs. Whole-study results and caveats: It was shown in a later analysis that HLA-associated TCR beta chains were more clonally expanded than other, equally common chains. Sequences of the TCR beta chain were said to predict the HLA-A and HLA-B alleles of most subjects accurately. An analysis that came later showed most CMV-associated TCR beta chains appearing HLA-restricted.

To note about this clone: Its antigen is undetermined.

It was with 60 Vbeta and 13 Jbeta primers that the PCR ran. Clones were sequenced by immunoSEQ multiplex PCR, and TCRdb holds only the in-frame ones, with some missing. This sample has 200,000 to 250,000 clones; under 80% occur once, and the top ten carry 1.5% to 2%. The CDR3 covers 13 residues. Germline V gives CDR1 GTSNPN, CDR2 SVGIG (reference sequence). This TCR derives from a woman aged 30 to 39 in good health and CMV-seronegative. The chain has TRBV30 and TRBJ2-7; D perhaps matches TRBD1 (6 bases). The sequenced sample was PBMCs. In nucleotides, the CDR3 is TGTGCTTGGGGCCCGGACAGACTCTACGAGCAGTACTTC. Protein product: CAWGPDRLYEQYF.